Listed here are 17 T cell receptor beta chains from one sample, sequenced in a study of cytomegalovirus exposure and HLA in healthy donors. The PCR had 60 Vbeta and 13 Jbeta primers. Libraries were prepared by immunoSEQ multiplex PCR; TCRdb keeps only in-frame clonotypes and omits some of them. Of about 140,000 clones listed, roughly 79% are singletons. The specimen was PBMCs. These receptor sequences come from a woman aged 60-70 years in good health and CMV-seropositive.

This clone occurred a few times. CDR3 sequence (DNA): TGTGCCAGCAGCGCGACCGGGACAGGGAGAGGAACACCGAACACTGAAGCTTTCTTT. This gives the protein CASSATGTGRGTPNTEAFF. The V call is TRBV9, the J call TRBJ1-1, with 9 bases lining up with TRBD1. Trimming took 3 bases from V and 1 from J; bases not matched to a gene: 16. CDR3 length: 19 amino acids. From germline, CDR1 is SGDLS and CDR2 YYNGEE.

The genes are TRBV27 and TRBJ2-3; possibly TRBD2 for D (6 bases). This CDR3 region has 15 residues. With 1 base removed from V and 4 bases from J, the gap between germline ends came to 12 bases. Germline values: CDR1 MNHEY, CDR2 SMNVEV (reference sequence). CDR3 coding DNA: TGTGCCAGCAGTTTATGGAGGGGTGCCGCAGATACGCAGTATTTT. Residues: CASSLWRGAADTQYF.

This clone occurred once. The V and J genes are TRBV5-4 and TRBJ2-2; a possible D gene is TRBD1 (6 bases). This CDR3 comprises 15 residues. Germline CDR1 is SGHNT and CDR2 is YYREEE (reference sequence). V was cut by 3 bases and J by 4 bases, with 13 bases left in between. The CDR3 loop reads CASSSGVRGTGELFF. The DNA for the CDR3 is TGTGCCAGCAGCTCAGGGGTCCGCGGCACCGGGGAGCTGTTTTTT.

The DNA for the CDR3 is TGTGCCAGCAGTGGTTCCCGCGGTAATTCACCCCTCCACTTT. This encodes CASSGSRGNSPLHF. The chain recombines TRBV6-6 with TRBJ1-6; D is uncertain. The CDR3 loop spans 14 amino acids. Trimming removed 5 bases at V and 6 bases at J, with 11 bases between. CDR1 is MNHNY, CDR2 SVGAGI, per germline (reference sequence).

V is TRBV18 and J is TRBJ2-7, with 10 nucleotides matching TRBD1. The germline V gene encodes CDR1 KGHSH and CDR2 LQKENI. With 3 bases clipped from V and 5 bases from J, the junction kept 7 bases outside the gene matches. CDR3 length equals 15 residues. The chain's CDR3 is CASSPSGDRGDEQYF. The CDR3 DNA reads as TGTGCCAGCTCACCTTCGGGGGACAGGGGAGACGAGCAGTACTTC.

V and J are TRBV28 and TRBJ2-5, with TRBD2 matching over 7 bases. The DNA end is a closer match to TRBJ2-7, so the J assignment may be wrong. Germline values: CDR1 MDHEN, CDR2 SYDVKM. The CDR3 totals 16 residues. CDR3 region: CASSLLGSGFSYEQYF. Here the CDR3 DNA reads TGTGCCAGCAGTTTACTGGGTAGCGGGTTCTCCTACGAGCAGTACTTC.

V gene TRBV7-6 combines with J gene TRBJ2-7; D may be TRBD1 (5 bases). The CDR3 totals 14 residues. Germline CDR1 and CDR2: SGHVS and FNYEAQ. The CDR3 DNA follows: TGTGTCACCCGGGCCCTTGACAGCTCCTACGAGCAGTACTTC. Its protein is CVTRALDSSYEQYF.

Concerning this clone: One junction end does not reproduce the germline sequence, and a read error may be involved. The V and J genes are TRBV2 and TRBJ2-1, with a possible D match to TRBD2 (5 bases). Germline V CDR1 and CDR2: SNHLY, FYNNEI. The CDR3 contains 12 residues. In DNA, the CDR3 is TGTGCCAGCAGCACGTGGCGGGCTCGTCCGGTCTTC. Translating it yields CASSTWRARPVF. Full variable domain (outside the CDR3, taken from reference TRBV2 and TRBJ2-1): EPEVTQTPSHQVTQMGQEVILRCVPISNHLYFYWYRQILGQKVEFLVSFYNNEISEKSEIFDDQFSVERPDGSNFTLKIRSTKLEDSAMYFCASSTWRARPVFGPGTRLTVL.

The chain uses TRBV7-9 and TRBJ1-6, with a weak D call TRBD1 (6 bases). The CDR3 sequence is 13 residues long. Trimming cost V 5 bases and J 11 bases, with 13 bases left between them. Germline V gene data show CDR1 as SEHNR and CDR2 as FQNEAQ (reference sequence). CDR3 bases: TGTGCCAGCAGCGCCAAGGACAGCACACCCCTCCACTTT. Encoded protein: CASSAKDSTPLHF.

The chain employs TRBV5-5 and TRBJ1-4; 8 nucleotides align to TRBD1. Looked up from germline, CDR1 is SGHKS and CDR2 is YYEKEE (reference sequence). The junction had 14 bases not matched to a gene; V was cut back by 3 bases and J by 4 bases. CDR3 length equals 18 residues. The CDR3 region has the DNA TGTGCCAGCAGCTACCGGCGACAGGGGTCAGAGGGTAATGAAAAACTGTTTTTT. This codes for CASSYRRQGSEGNEKLFF.

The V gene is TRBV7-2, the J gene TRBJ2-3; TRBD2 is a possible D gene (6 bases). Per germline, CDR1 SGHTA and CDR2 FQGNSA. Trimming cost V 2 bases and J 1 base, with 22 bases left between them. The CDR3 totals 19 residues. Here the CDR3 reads CASSLSQTSSPWGTDTQYF. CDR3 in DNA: TGTGCCAGCAGCTTATCCCAAACTAGCTCTCCTTGGGGCACAGATACGCAGTATTTT.

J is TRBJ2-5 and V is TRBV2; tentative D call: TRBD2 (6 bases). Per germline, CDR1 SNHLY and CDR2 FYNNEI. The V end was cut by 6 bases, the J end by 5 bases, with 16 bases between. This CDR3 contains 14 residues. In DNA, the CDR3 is TGTGCCAGCAGCCGGACTCAACGGGGGGAGACCCAGTACTTC. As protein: CASSRTQRGETQYF.

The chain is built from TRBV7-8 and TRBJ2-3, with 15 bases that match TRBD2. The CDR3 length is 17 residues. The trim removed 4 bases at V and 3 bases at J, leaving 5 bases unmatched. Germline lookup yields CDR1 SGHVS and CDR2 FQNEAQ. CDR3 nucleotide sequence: TGTGCCAGCAGCTCGCGTGGACTAGCGGGAGGGACAGATACGCAGTATTTT. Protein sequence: CASSSRGLAGGTDTQYF. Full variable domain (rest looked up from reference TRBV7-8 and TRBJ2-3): GAGVSQSPRYKVAKRGQDVALRCDPISGHVSLFWYQQALGQGPEFLTYFQNEAQLDKSGLPSDRFFAERPEGSVSTLKIQRTQQEDSAVYLCASSSRGLAGGTDTQYFGPGTRLTVL.

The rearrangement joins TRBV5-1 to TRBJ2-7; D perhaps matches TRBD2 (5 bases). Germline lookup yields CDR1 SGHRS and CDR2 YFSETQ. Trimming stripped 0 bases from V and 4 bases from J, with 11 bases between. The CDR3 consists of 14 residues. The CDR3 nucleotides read TGCGCCAGCAGCTTGGCCGGACGCGGGTACGAGCAGTACTTC. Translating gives CASSLAGRGYEQYF.

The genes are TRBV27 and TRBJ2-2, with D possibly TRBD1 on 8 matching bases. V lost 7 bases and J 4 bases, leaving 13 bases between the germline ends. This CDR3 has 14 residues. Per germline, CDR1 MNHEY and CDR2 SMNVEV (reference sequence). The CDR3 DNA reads TGTGCCAGCATGTACAGGGGGGGCACCGGGGAGCTGTTTTTT. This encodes CASMYRGGTGELFF.

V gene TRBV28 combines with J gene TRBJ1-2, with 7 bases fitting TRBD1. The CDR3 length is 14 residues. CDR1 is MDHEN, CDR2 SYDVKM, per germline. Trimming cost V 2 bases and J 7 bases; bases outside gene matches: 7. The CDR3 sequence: CASSLDRETGGYTF. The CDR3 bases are TGTGCCAGCAGTTTAGACAGGGAGACGGGTGGCTACACCTTC.

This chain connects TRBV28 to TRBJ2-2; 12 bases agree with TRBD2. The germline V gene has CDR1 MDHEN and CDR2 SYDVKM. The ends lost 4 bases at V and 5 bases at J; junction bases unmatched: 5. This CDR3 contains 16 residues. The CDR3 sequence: CASSSGTSGQTGELFF. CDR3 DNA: TGTGCCAGCAGTTCGGGGACTAGCGGGCAGACCGGGGAGCTGTTTTTT.